These T cell receptor beta chains were read from a single sample in a study of PD-L1 blockade in urothelial cancer. Measured with immunoSEQ multiplex PCR; TCRdb has only the in-frame clones, and not every one. The sample shows 41,000 or so clones, about 79% of them seen only once. This specimen was PBMCs, taken around atezolizumab (anti-PD-L1) treatment. These receptors all stem from a man in his 60s with urothelial cancer. CDR3s include the opening cysteine and the closing phenylalanine or tryptophan. Fields, in order: clone size, D gene, J gene, V gene, CDR3 DNA, CDR3 protein. A D gene is named only where the DNA matches it firmly. Only some rows state a clone size, as once, few, many or a class for expanded clones.

size: once
D: TRBD1
J: TRBJ1-5
V: TRBV6-5
DNA: TGTGCCAGCAGTTACTCTCACAGGGGCGGTCAGCCCCAGCATTTT
CDR3: CASSYSHRGGQPQHF

size: -
D: TRBD1
J: TRBJ2-1
V: TRBV5-1
DNA: TGCGCCAGCAGCTTGGAGGCAGGGGGCTACAATGAGCAGTTCTTC
CDR3: CASSLEAGGYNEQFF

size: once
D: TRBD1
J: TRBJ1-5
V: TRBV19
DNA: TGTGCCAGTGGCCCGATGGACAGGTCTCAGCCCCAGCATTTT
CDR3: CASGPMDRSQPQHF

size: -
D: TRBD1
J: TRBJ2-5
V: TRBV6-5
DNA: TGTGCCAGCAGTACACGAACAGGGGTCAGGGAGACCCAGTACTTC
CDR3: CASSTRTGVRETQYF

size: -
D: -
J: TRBJ2-2
V: TRBV5-1
DNA: TGCGCCAGCAGCTTGCTCTCGGTTGACACCGGGGAGCTGTTTTTT
CDR3: CASSLLSVDTGELFF

size: once
D: -
J: TRBJ2-7
V: TRBV4-1
DNA: TGCGCCAGCAGCCAGGAACCGACAGTGTTGGGCGCCTACGAGCAGTACTTC
CDR3: CASSQEPTVLGAYEQYF

size: once
D: TRBD2
J: TRBJ2-3
V: TRBV5-1
DNA: TGCGCCAGCAGCTTCGGACTAGGCGCAGATACGCAGTATTTT
CDR3: CASSFGLGADTQYF

size: -
D: -
J: TRBJ2-2
V: TRBV5-1
DNA: TGCGCCAGCAGCTTAGCCCCTCCGGGCACCGGGGAGCTGTTTTTT
CDR3: CASSLAPPGTGELFF

size: -
D: -
J: TRBJ2-2
V: TRBV5-1
DNA: TGCGCCAGCAGCTTTGGGCTTCAAGCGGCCGGGGAGCTGTTTTTT
CDR3: CASSFGLQAAGELFF

size: -
D: -
J: TRBJ2-7
V: TRBV7-7
DNA: TGTGCTAGCAGCCCTATGGAGGGATACGAGCAGTACTTC
CDR3: CASSPMEGYEQYF